This TCR beta chain originates from a study of Graves' ophthalmopathy and Graves' hyperthyroidism. CDR3 length equals 15 residues. The germline gives CDR1 SGHRS, CDR2 YFSETQ. Trimming shortened V by 0 bases and J by 0 bases, and 9 bases separated the two germline ends. Study outcomes and limitations: In separating ophthalmopathy from stable hyperthyroidism, a 13-signature model achieved 85% to 90% sensitivity and around 80% specificity. The blood repertoire also included most expanded thyroid clonotypes above 0.001 frequency.

RNA transcripts yielded amplified TCR beta CDR3 regions. The first-round RT-PCR employed HTBI primers together with the Qiagen OneStep RT-PCR kit. A multiplex PCR was then performed as the second round. From the multiplex PCR reads, TCRdb called clonotypes with MiXCR, one entry per CDR3 protein. The table lists fewer than 600,000 distinct CDR3 sequences, around 15% of them singletons. The table lists this clonotype with many counts. Its antigen is unidentified. The sequence derives from a woman in her 30s with Graves' ophthalmopathy. Sequencing was done on a sample of blood. The chain combines TRBV5-1 with TRBJ2-5; D ambiguous. In nucleotides, the CDR3 is TGCGCCAGCAGCTTGGACGGCCGTCACCAAGAGACCCAGTACTTC. This sequence encodes CASSLDGRHQETQYF.